This T cell receptor (beta chain) was observed in a study of cytomegalovirus exposure and HLA in healthy donors. Across the study: As an earlier analysis found, 150 million to 200 million T cells yielded about 120 million unique TCR beta sequences.

V shed 3 bases, J shed 6 bases, and the junction held 9 bases outside the gene matches. Germline assignment: CDR1 LGHNA and CDR2 YSLEER. The CDR3 is 15 residues long. PCR was performed using 60 Vbeta and 13 Jbeta primers. In the original processing: It was a later analysis that counted 79 million or so unique TCR beta chains, of which roughly 10 million were shared. The method was immunoSEQ multiplex PCR; TCRdb's version includes in-frame clones alone and lacks a portion of them. From that table come the V and J calls and clone size; the DNA was used to work out D and trimming. Of 85,000 to 95,000 clones detected, 74% appear once; the ten largest clones hold approximately 20%. In regard to this clone: What it recognizes is unknown.

Whole-study results and caveats: Sequencing likely generated an artifact that appeared as a cluster of highly shared sequence variants. Analyzed later, most CMV-associated TCR beta chains appeared HLA-restricted.

Sequenced: PBMCs. The sequence derives from a man aged 30 to 45 in good health and CMV-seropositive. The chain has TRBV4-3 and TRBJ2-7; TRBD2 aligns across 9 bases. The CDR3, as DNA: TGCGCCAGCAGCCAGGGCCTAGCGGGGATCATCGAGCAGTACTTC. Residues: CASSQGLAGIIEQYF.